This entry features one T cell receptor beta chain sequence. The data are from a study of control samples from healthy donors and cancer patients. The CDR3 consists of 13 residues. The V end lost 5 bases, the J end lost 11 bases, and 21 bases lay between the germline ends. CDR1 and CDR2 from the germline V gene are GTSNPN and SVGIG (reference sequence). The repertoire was sequenced with immunoSEQ multiplex PCR; TCRdb's copy has only in-frame clones and lacks some. The sample has approximately 210,000 clones; roughly nine tenths are singletons. The sequence came from a man between 25 and 39 years old in good health. The J gene is TRBJ1-1, the V gene TRBV30; possibly TRBD1 for D (5 bases). Material for sequencing was blood. CDR3 sequence (DNA): TGTGCCTGGGCCTCCTGGGACGACTTTAGGGCTTTCTTT. This translates into CAWASWDDFRAFF.